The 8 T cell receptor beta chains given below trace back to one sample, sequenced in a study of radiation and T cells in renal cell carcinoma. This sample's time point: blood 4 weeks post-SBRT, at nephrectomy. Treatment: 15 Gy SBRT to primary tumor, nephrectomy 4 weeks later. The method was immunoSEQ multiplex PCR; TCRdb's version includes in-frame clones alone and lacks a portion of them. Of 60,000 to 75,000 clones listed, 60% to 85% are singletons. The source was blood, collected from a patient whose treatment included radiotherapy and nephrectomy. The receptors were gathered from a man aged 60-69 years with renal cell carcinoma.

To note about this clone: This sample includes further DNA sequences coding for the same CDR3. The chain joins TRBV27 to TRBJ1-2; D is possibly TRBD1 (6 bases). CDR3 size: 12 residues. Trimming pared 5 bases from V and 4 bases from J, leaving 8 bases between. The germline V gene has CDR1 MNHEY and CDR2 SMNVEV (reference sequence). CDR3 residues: CASSTQGYGYTF. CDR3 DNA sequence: TGTGCCAGCAGTACACAGGGCTATGGCTACACCTTC.

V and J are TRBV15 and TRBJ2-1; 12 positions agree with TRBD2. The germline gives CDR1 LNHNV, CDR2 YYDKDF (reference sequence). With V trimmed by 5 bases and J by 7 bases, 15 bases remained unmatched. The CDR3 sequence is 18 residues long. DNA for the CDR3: TGTGCCACCAGCTCAAGGGGGCTAGCGGGAGGGTTAAGGAATGAGCAGTTCTTC. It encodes CATSSRGLAGGLRNEQFF.

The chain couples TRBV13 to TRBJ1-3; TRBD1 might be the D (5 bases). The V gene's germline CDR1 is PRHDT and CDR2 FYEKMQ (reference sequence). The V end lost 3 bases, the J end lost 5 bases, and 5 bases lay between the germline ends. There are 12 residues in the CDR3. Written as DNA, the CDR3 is TGTGCCAGCAGCTTGGACAGAAACACCATATATTTT. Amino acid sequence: CASSLDRNTIYF.

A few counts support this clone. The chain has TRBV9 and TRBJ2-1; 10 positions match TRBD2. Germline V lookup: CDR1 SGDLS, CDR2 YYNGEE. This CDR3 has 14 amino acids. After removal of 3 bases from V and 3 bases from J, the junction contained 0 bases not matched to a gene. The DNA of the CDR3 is TGTGCCAGCAGCGCTAGCGGGGGCTACAATGAGCAGTTCTTC. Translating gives CASSASGGYNEQFF.

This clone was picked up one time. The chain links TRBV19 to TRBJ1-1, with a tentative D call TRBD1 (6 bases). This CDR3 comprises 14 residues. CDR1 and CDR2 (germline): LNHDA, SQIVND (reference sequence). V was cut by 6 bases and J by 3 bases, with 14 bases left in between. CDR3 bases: TGTGCCAGTAGCTGGGGGGGCGCGGACACTGAAGCTTTCTTT. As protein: CASSWGGADTEAFF.

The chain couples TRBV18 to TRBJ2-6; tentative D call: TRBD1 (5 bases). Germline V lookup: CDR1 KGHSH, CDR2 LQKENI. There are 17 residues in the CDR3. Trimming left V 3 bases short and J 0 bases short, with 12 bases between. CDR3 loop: CASSPQLTGSGANVLTF. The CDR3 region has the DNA TGTGCCAGCTCACCTCAGTTAACAGGCTCTGGGGCCAACGTCCTGACTTTC.

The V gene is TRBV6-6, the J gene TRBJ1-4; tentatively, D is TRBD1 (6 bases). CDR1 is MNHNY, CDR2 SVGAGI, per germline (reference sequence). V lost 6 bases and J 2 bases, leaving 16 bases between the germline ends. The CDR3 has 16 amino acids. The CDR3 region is CASRPAQGKTNEKLFF. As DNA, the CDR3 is TGTGCCAGCAGACCCGCTCAGGGGAAGACTAATGAAAAACTGTTTTTT.

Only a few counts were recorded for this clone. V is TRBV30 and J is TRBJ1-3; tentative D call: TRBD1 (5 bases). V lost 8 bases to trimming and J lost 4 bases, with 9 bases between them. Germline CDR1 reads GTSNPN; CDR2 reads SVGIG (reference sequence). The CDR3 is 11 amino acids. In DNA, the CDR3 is TGTGCCCGGAAGGGGGGAAACACCATATATTTT. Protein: CARKGGNTIYF.